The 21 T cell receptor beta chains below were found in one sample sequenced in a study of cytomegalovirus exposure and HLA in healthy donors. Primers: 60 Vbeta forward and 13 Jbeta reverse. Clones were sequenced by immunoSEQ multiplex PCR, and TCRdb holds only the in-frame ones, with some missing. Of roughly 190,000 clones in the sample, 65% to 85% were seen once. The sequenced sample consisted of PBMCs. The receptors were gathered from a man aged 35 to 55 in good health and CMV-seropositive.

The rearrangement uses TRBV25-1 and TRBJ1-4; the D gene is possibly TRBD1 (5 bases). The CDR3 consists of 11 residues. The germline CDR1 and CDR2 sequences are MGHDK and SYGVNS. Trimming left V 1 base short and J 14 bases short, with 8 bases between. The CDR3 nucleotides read TGTGCCAGCAGTGAATTGGGGGGGCTGTTTTTT. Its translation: CASSELGGLFF.

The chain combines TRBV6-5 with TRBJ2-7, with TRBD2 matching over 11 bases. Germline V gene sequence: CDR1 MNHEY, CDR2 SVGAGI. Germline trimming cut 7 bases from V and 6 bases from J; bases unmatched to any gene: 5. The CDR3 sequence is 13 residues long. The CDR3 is CASKGTSGSEQYF. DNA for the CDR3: TGTGCCAGCAAAGGGACTAGCGGCTCCGAGCAGTACTTC.

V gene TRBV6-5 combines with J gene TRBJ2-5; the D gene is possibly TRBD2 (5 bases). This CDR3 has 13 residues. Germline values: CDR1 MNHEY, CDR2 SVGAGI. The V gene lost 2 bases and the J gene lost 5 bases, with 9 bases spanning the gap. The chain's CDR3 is CASSYPGSETQYF. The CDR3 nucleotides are TGTGCCAGCAGTTACCCGGGGTCCGAGACCCAGTACTTC.

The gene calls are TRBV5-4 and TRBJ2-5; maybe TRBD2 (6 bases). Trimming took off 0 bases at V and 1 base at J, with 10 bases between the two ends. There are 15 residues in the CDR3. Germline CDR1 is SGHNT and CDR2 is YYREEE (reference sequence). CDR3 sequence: CASSLGGALQETQYF. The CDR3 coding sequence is TGTGCCAGCAGCTTGGGCGGGGCCCTCCAAGAGACCCAGTACTTC. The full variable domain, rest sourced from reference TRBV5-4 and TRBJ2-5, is ETGVTQSPTHLIKTRGQQVTLRCSSQSGHNTVSWYQQALGQGPQFIFQYYREEENGRGNFPPRFSGLQFPNYSSELNVNALELDDSALYLCASSLGGALQETQYFGPGTRLLVL.

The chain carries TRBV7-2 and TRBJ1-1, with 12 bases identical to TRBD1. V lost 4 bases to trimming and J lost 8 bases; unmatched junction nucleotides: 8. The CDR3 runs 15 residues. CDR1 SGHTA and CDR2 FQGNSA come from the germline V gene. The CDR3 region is CASSYNRDRGLEAFF. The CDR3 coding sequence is TGTGCCAGCAGCTACAACCGGGACAGGGGGCTCGAAGCTTTCTTT. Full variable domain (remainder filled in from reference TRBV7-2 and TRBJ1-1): GAGVSQSPSNKVTEKGKDVELRCDPISGHTALYWYRQSLGQGLEFLIYFQGNSAPDKSGLPSDRFSAERTGGSVSTLTIQRTQQEDSAVYLCASSYNRDRGLEAFFGQGTRLTVV.

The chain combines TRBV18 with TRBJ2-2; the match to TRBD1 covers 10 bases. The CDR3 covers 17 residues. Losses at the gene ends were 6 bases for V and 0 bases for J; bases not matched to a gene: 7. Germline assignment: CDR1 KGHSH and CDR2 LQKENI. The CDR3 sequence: CASSRRQGAANTGELFF. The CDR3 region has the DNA TGTGCCAGCTCCCGAAGACAGGGGGCTGCGAACACCGGGGAGCTGTTTTTT.

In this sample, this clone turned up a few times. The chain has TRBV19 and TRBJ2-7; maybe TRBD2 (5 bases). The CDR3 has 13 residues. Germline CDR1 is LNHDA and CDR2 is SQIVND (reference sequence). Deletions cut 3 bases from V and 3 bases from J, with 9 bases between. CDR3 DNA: TGTGCCAGTAGTATGCGAGGGAACTACGAGCAGTACTTC. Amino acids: CASSMRGNYEQYF. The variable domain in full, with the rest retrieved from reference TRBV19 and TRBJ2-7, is DGGITQSPKYLFRKEGQNVTLSCEQNLNHDAMYWYRQDPGQGLRLIYYSQIVNDFQKGDIAEGYSVSREKKESFPLTVTSAQKNPTAFYLCASSMRGNYEQYFGPGTRLTVT.

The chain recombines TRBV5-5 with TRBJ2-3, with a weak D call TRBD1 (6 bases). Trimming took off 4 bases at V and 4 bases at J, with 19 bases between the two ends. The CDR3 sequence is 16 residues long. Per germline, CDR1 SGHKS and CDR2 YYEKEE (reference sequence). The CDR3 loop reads CASSGAGTLGADTQYF. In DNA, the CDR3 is TGTGCCAGCAGCGGAGCCGGGACACTTGGAGCAGATACGCAGTATTTT.

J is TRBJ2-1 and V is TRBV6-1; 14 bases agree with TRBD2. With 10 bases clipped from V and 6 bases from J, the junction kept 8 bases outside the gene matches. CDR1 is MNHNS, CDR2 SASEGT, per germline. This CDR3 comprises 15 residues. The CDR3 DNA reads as TGTGCCATACTTTCGGGGACTAGCGGGAGCAATGAGCAGTTCTTC. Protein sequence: CAILSGTSGSNEQFF.

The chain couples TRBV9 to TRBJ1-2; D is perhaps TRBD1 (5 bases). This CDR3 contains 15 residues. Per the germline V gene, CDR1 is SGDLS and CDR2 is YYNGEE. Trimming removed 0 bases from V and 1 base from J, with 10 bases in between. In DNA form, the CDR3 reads TGTGCCAGCAGCGTAGTGGCCCAGGGTAACTATGGCTACACCTTC. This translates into CASSVVAQGNYGYTF.

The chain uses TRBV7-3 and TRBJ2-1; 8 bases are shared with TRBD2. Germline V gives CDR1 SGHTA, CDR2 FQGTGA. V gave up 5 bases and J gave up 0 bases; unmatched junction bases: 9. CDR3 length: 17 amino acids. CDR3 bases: TGTGCCAGCAGCCCCCCGGAAGCGGGAGCCTCCTACAATGAGCAGTTCTTC. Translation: CASSPPEAGASYNEQFF.

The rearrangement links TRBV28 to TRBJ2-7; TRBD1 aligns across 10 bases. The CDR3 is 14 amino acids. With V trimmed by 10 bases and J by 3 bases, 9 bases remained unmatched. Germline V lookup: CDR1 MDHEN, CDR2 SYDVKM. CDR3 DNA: TGTGCCACCCGACAGGGGGCCCCCCTCTACGAGCAGTACTTC. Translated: CATRQGAPLYEQYF.

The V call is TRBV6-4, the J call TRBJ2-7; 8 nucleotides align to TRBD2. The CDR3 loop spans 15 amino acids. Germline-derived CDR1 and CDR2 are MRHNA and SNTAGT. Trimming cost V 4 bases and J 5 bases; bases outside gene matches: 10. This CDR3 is CASSAKHSGSDEQYF. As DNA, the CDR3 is TGTGCCAGCAGTGCAAAGCACAGCGGGAGCGACGAGCAGTACTTC.

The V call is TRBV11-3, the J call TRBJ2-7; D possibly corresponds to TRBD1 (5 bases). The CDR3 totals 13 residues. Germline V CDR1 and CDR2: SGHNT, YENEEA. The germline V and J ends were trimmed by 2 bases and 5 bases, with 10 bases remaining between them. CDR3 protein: CASSLQGSDEQYF. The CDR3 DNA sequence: TGTGCCAGCAGCTTACAGGGAAGCGACGAGCAGTACTTC. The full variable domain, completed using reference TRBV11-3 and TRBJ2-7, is EAGVVQSPRYKIIEKKQPVAFWCNPISGHNTLYWYLQNLGQGPELLIRYENEEAVDDSQLPKDRFSAERLKGVDSTLKIQPAELGDSAVYLCASSLQGSDEQYFGPGTRLTVT.

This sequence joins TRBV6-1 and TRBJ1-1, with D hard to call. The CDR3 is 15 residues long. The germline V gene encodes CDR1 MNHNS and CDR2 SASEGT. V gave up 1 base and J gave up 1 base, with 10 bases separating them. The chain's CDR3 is CASSEEPAGNTEAFF. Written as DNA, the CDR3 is TGTGCCAGCAGTGAAGAACCCGCCGGGAACACTGAAGCTTTCTTT.

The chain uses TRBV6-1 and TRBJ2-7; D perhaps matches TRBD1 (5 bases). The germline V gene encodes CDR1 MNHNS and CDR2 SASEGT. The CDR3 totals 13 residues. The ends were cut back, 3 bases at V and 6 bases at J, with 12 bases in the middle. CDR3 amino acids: CASSDQQVPEQYF. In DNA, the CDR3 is TGTGCCAGCAGTGATCAACAGGTCCCCGAGCAGTACTTC.

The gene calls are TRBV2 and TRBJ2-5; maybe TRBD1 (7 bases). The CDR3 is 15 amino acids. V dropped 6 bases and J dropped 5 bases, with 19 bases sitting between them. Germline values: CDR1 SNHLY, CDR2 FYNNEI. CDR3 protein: CASSGGTAGEETQYF. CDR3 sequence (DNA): TGTGCCAGCAGCGGAGGGACAGCCGGGGAGGAGACCCAGTACTTC.

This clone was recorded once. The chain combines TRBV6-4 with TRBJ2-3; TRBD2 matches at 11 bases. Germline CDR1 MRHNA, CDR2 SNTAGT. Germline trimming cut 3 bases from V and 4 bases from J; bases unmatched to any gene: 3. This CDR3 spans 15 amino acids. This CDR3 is CASSEELAGADTQYF. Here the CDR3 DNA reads TGTGCCAGCAGTGAAGAACTAGCGGGAGCAGATACGCAGTATTTT.

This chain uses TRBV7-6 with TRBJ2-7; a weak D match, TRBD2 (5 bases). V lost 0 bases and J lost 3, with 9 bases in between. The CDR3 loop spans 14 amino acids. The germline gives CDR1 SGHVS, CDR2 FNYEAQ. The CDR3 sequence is CASSLAGVVYEQYF. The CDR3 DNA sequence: TGTGCCAGCAGCTTAGCGGGAGTAGTCTACGAGCAGTACTTC.

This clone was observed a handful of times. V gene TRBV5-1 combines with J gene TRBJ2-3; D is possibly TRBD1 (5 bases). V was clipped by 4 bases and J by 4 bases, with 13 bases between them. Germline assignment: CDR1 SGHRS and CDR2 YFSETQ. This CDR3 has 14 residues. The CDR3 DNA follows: TGCGCCAGCAGCCCTCCGGACATGGCAGATACGCAGTATTTT. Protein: CASSPPDMADTQYF. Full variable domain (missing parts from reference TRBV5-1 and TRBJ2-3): KAGVTQTPRYLIKTRGQQVTLSCSPISGHRSVSWYQQTPGQGLQFLFEYFSETQRNKGNFPGRFSGRQFSNSRSEMNVSTLELGDSALYLCASSPPDMADTQYFGPGTRLTVL.

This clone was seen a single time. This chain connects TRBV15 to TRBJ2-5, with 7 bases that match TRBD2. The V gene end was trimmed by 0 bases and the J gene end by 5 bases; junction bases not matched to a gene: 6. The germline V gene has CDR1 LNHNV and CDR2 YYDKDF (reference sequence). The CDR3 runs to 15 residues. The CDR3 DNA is TGTGCCACCAGCAGAGAGGGGGAGGGGTGGGAGACCCAGTACTTC. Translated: CATSREGEGWETQYF.